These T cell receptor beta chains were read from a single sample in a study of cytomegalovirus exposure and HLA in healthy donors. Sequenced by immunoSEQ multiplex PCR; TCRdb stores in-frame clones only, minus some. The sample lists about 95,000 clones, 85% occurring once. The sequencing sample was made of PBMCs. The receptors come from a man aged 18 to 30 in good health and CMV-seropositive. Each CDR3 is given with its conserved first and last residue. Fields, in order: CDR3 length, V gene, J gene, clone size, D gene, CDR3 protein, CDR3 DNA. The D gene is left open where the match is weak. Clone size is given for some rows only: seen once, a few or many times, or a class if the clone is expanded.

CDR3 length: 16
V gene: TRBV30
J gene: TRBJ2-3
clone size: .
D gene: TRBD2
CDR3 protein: CAWSVAASGLSDTQYF
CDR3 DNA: TGTGCCTGGAGTGTAGCGGCTAGCGGGCTCTCCGATACGCAGTATTTT

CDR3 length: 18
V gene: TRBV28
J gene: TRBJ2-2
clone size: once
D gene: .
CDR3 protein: CASSLYIHRALNTGELFF
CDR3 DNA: TGTGCCAGCAGTTTATATATACACAGGGCCCTGAACACCGGGGAGCTGTTTTTT

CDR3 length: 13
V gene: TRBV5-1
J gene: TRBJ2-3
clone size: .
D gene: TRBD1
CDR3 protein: CASTGQGTDTQYF
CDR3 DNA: TGCGCCAGCACGGGACAGGGAACAGATACGCAGTATTTT

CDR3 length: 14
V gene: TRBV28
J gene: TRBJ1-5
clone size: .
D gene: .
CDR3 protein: CASTVQGWDQPQHF
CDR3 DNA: TGTGCCAGCACCGTACAGGGCTGGGACCAGCCCCAGCATTTT

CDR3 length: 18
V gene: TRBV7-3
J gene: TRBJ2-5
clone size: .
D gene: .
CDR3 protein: CASSFQGSLGGVPETQYF
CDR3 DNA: TGTGCCAGCAGCTTCCAAGGATCACTAGGGGGAGTTCCAGAGACCCAGTACTTC

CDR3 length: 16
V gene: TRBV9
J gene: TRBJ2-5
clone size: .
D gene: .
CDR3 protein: CASSVGGVASQETQYF
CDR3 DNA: TGTGCCAGCAGCGTAGGAGGAGTAGCGTCTCAAGAGACCCAGTACTTC

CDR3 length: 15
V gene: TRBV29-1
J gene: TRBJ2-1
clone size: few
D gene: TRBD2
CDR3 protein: CSVTLGTSDRQEQFF
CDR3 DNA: TGCAGCGTTACCCTCGGGACTAGTGATCGTCAAGAGCAGTTCTTC

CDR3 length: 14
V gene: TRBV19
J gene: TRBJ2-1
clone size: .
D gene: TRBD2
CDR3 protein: CASMGKREENEQFF
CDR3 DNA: TGTGCCAGTATGGGAAAGCGGGAAGAGAATGAGCAGTTCTTC

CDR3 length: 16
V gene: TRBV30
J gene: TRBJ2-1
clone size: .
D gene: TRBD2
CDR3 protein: CAWSAKRTSGYNEQFF
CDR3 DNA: TGTGCCTGGAGTGCCAAGAGGACTAGCGGATACAATGAGCAGTTCTTC

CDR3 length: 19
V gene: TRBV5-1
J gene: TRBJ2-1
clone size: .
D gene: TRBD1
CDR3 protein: CASSLALLGQEGPYNEQFF
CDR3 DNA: TGCGCCAGCAGCTTGGCACTCCTTGGACAGGAAGGTCCCTACAATGAGCAGTTCTTC

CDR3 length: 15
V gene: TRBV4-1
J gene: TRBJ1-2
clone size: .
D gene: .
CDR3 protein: CASSHRQVGKEKNTF
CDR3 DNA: TGCGCCAGCAGCCATCGACAGGTGGGGAAAGAAAAGAACACCTTC

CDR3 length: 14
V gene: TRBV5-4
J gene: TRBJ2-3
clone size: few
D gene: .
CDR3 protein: CASSLDVAADTQYF
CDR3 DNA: TGTGCCAGCAGCTTGGACGTCGCGGCAGATACGCAGTATTTT

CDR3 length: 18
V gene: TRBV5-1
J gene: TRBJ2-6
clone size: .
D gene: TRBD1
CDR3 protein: CASSFSGTGASGANVLTF
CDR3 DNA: TGCGCCAGCAGCTTCTCCGGGACAGGAGCCTCTGGGGCCAACGTCCTGACTTTC

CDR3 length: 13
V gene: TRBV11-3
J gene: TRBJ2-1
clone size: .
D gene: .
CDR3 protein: CASSRGLYNEQFF
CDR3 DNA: TGTGCCAGCAGCCGTGGACTCTACAATGAGCAGTTCTTC

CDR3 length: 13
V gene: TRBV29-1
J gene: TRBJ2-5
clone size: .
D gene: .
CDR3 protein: CSVRGRAQETQYF
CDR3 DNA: TGCAGCGTTAGAGGCAGGGCTCAAGAGACCCAGTACTTC

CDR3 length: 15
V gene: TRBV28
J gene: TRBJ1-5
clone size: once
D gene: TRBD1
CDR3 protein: CASRDSGGLNQPQHF
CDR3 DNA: TGTGCCAGCAGGGACTCAGGGGGCCTCAATCAGCCCCAGCATTTT

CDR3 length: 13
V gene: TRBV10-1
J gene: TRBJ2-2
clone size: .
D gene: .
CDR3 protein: CASSDSGAGELFF
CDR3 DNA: TGCGCCAGCAGTGATTCGGGGGCCGGGGAGCTGTTTTTT

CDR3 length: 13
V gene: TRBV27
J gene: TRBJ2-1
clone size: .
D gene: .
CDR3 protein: CASSSGGGNEQFF
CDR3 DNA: TGTGCCAGCAGTTCGGGTGGGGGGAATGAGCAGTTCTTC

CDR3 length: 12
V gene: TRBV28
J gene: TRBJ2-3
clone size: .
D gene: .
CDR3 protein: CASGSGRDTQYF
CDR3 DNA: TGTGCCAGCGGGAGTGGGCGGGATACGCAGTATTTT

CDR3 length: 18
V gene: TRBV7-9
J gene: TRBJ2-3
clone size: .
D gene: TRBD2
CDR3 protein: CASSSVAGPTGWVDTQYF
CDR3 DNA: TGTGCCAGCAGCTCGGTAGCGGGGCCAACTGGGTGGGTTGATACGCAGTATTTT

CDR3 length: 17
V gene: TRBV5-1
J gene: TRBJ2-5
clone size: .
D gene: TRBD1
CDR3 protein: CASSLVLEGTGGETQYF
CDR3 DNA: TGCGCCAGCAGCTTGGTCCTCGAGGGGACAGGGGGAGAGACCCAGTACTTC

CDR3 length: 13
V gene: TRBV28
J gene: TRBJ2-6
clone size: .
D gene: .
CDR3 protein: CASSFSGANVLTF
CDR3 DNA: TGTGCCAGCAGCTTCTCTGGGGCCAACGTCCTGACTTTC

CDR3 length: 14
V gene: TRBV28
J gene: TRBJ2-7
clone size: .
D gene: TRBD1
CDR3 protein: CASRLDRGLVEQYF
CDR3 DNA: TGTGCCAGCAGACTTGACAGGGGGCTGGTCGAGCAGTACTTC

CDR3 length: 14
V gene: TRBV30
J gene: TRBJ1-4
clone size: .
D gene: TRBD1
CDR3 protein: CAWSAQGEREKLFF
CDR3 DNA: TGTGCCTGGAGTGCACAGGGGGAGAGGGAAAAACTGTTTTTT